These 28 T cell receptor beta chains share one sample of origin, sequenced in a study of T cell repertoires in aging, cancer and after chemotherapy. Multiplex touch-down PCR with TRB-A/B primers amplified rearranged V-D-J TRB sequences. TCRdb ran MiXCR on the multiplex PCR reads and lists one entry per CDR3 protein. The sample holds around 9,300 distinct CDR3 sequences, about 25% seen once. Peripheral blood genomic DNA, not sorted cells or RNA, was the template. Source material: blood. These receptors all come from a human donor with a blood cancer. The donor label of this sample is uncertain.

This chain uses TRBV29-1 with TRBJ1-2, with 9 positions matching TRBD1. CDR1 SQVTM and CDR2 ANQGSEA come from the germline V gene. The J segment lost 4 bases and the V segment lost 1 base, leaving 10 bases of the junction unmatched. This CDR3 spans 16 amino acids. The CDR3 loop is CSVEAGHRGLLYGYTF. For the CDR3, the DNA is TGCAGCGTTGAAGCTGGGCACAGGGGGCTCCTCTATGGCTACACCTTC.

In this sample, this clonotype turned up a few times. V is TRBV12-3 or TRBV12-4 and J is TRBJ1-2; TRBD1 agrees at 7 bases. Germline trimming cut 5 bases from V and 0 bases from J; bases unmatched to any gene: 3. The CDR3 covers 14 residues. CDR3 DNA sequence: TGTGCCAGCAGTACAGGGGTAGCTAACTATGGCTACACCTTC. Translated: CASSTGVANYGYTF.

This clonotype was seen only once. Just one base apart from a much larger clone, this may be a read error. The chain combines TRBV27 with TRBJ2-1; TRBD2 is a possible D gene (5 bases). CDR3 length: 16 residues. V gave up 8 bases and J gave up 5 bases, with 22 bases separating them. From germline, CDR1 is MNHEY and CDR2 SMNVEV (reference sequence). The CDR3 bases are TGTGCCAGCCGCACGATGGGGAGAGGGTTCCACAATGAGCAGTTCTTC. Amino acid sequence: CASRTMGRGFHNEQFF.

The genes are TRBV13 and TRBJ1-2; possible D gene TRBD1, 6 bases. CDR1 PRHDT and CDR2 FYEKMQ come from the germline V gene (reference sequence). The CDR3 extends over 17 amino acids. V was cut by 7 bases and J by 4 bases, with 25 bases left in between. CDR3 region: CASTPGGAPSPVYGYTF. In nucleotides, the CDR3 is TGTGCCAGCACCCCGGGGGGGGCTCCCTCACCCGTCTATGGCTACACCTTC.

The rearrangement links TRBV9 to TRBJ2-7; possibly TRBD1 for D (5 bases). Germline CDR1 is SGDLS and CDR2 is YYNGEE. Trimming shortened V by 2 bases and J by 3 bases, and 15 bases separated the two germline ends. The CDR3 spans 15 residues. The CDR3 sequence: CASSVAHTGDYEQYF. The CDR3 region has the DNA TGTGCCAGCAGCGTGGCCCATACAGGAGACTACGAGCAGTACTTC.

The V call is TRBV6-1, the J call TRBJ1-2; 7 positions match TRBD1. CDR3 size: 14 residues. The V gene's germline CDR1 is MNHNS and CDR2 SASEGT. J lost 5 bases, V lost 4 bases, and 7 bases had no gene match. The CDR3 loop reads CASSGMTGRYGYTF. The CDR3 DNA reads as TGTGCCAGCAGTGGAATGACAGGGAGGTATGGCTACACCTTC.

The chain links TRBV20-1 to TRBJ2-1; D is possibly TRBD2 (5 bases). Germline lookup yields CDR1 DFQATT and CDR2 SNEGSKA (reference sequence). This CDR3 has 15 amino acids. The V end lost 3 bases, the J end lost 5 bases, and 17 bases lay between the germline ends. The DNA for the CDR3 is TGCAGTGCTAGTCTGGCAGGACTGAAAAACAATGAGCAGTTCTTC. Amino acids: CSASLAGLKNNEQFF.

Notes on this clonotype: Possible read error: a much larger clone is one base away. The V call is TRBV5-4, the J call TRBJ2-3; TRBD1 or TRBD2 may be the D gene (5 bases each). V was clipped by 4 bases and J by 0 bases, with 21 bases between them. Germline CDR1 and CDR2: SGHNT and YYREEE (reference sequence). The CDR3 consists of 18 residues. CDR3 region: CASSTAFVRDLSTDTQYF. CDR3 DNA sequence: TGTGCCAGCAGCACAGCCTTCGTTCGGGACCTGAGCACAGATACGCAGTATTTT.

This clonotype has a handful of counts. This chain uses TRBV6-1 with TRBJ1-4; no firm D call. The CDR3 loop spans 12 amino acids. Trimming pared 2 bases from V and 11 bases from J, leaving 9 bases between. Per germline, CDR1 MNHNS and CDR2 SASEGT. CDR3 bases: TGTGCCAGCAGTGAAATCCCTAAGAAACTGTTTTTT. Its protein product is CASSEIPKKLFF.

This clonotype is termed medium-sized. The chain recombines TRBV29-1 with TRBJ1-3; D unresolved. The CDR3 consists of 13 residues. V was shortened by 7 bases and J by 0 bases, with 10 bases between the two germline ends. Germline values: CDR1 SQVTM, CDR2 ANQGSEA. This chain's CDR3 is CSARVYSGNTIYF. The CDR3, as DNA: TGCAGCGCTCGGGTCTACTCTGGAAACACCATATATTTT.

By share, this clonotype counts as medium-sized. The gene calls are TRBV27 and TRBJ1-6, with D unresolved. V was pared by 2 bases and J by 2 bases, with 7 bases between. Germline loops: CDR1 MNHEY, CDR2 SMNVEV (reference sequence). The CDR3 extends over 15 amino acids. CDR3: CASSLRVAYNSPLHF. DNA of the CDR3: TGTGCCAGCAGTTTACGCGTAGCCTATAATTCACCCCTCCACTTT.

This clonotype occurred once. The V call is TRBV19, the J call TRBJ2-3; TRBD2 matches 8 bases. Germline V gene lookup returns CDR1 LNHDA and CDR2 SQIVND (reference sequence). CDR3 length equals 15 residues. V gave up 9 bases and J gave up 6 bases; unmatched junction bases: 14. For the CDR3, the DNA is TGTGCCAGCGGTATGACCGGGAGGGCCGAGGATACGCAGTATTTT. The encoded protein is CASGMTGRAEDTQYF.

This clonotype was seen a handful of times. The CDR3 spells CASESGTNSNQPQHF. In DNA, the CDR3 is TGTGCCAGCGAATCTGGAACGAATAGCAATCAGCCCCAGCATTTT. The V gene is TRBV6-1, the J gene TRBJ1-5; D gene uncertain. The CDR3 sequence is 15 residues long. Trimming took 8 bases from V and 0 from J, leaving 14 bases between them. Germline V gene sequence: CDR1 MNHNS, CDR2 SASEGT.

The J gene is TRBJ2-5, the V gene TRBV7-6; D perhaps matches TRBD2 (5 bases). Germline CDR1 SGHVS, CDR2 FNYEAQ. CDR3 length equals 17 residues. V lost 2 bases and J lost 7, with 23 bases in between. For the CDR3, the DNA is TGTGCCAGCAGCTTAAGCAACCCAGGAGGTTCCCCGGGGACCCAGTACTTC. Translated, it gives CASSLSNPGGSPGTQYF.

By share, this clonotype ranks as medium-sized. The J gene is TRBJ1-5, the V gene TRBV19; D is undetermined. The CDR3 is 12 amino acids. The germline CDR1 and CDR2 sequences are LNHDA and SQIVND (reference sequence). V was cut by 6 bases and J by 6 bases, with 9 bases left in between. The CDR3 nucleotides are TGTGCCAGTAGGGGAGTAGGTCAGCCCCAGCATTTT. Its protein is CASRGVGQPQHF. Full variable domain (rest looked up from reference TRBV19 and TRBJ1-5): DGGITQSPKYLFRKEGQNVTLSCEQNLNHDAMYWYRQDPGQGLRLIYYSQIVNDFQKGDIAEGYSVSREKKESFPLTVTSAQKNPTAFYLCASRGVGQPQHFGDGTRLSIL.

This clonotype has more than one count but fewer than ten. The chain links TRBV14 to TRBJ2-3; 11 bases are a match to TRBD2. Per germline, CDR1 SGHDN and CDR2 FVKESK. V was pared by 1 base and J by 4 bases, with 4 bases of the junction left unmatched. The length of the CDR3 is 16 residues. The CDR3 region has the DNA TGTGCCAGCAGCCAAGGACTAGCGGGATACGCAGATACGCAGTATTTT. Its translation: CASSQGLAGYADTQYF.

This clonotype is medium-sized. The rearrangement links TRBV6-6 to TRBJ2-1; the match to TRBD2 covers 7 bases. V lost 2 bases, J lost 5 bases, and 6 bases stayed unmatched. The CDR3 extends over 15 amino acids. CDR1 and CDR2 from the germline V gene are MNHNY and SVGAGI (reference sequence). The chain's CDR3 is CASSYTGGINNEQFF. The CDR3 DNA follows: TGTGCCAGCAGTTACACGGGAGGCATAAACAATGAGCAGTTCTTC.

This clonotype is labeled as medium-sized. V usage is TRBV30 and J usage is TRBJ1-2, with D possibly TRBD1 on 6 matching bases. Germline CDR1 reads GTSNPN; CDR2 reads SVGIG (reference sequence). This CDR3 has 15 amino acids. Trimming took 0 bases from V and 7 from J, leaving 18 bases between them. CDR3 loop: CAWSVGGVPAGGYTF. The CDR3 DNA reads TGTGCCTGGAGTGTAGGGGGTGTGCCCGCGGGTGGCTACACCTTC.

This clonotype was seen only a few times. V usage is TRBV4-1 and J usage is TRBJ2-2, with TRBD2 matching over 8 bases. The V gene end was trimmed by 1 base and the J gene end by 8 bases; junction bases not matched to a gene: 12. Germline-derived CDR1 and CDR2 are MGHRA and YSYEKL. This CDR3 region has 17 residues. The CDR3 sequence is CASSQVPSGRMVGELFF. The DNA for the CDR3 is TGCGCCAGCAGCCAAGTTCCCAGCGGGAGAATGGTAGGGGAGCTGTTTTTT.

This clonotype appeared many times. The chain combines TRBV10-3 with TRBJ1-3, with TRBD1 as a possible D gene (5 bases). The CDR3 totals 14 residues. V dropped 6 bases and J dropped 0 bases, with 9 bases sitting between them. Germline CDR1 reads ENHRY; CDR2 reads SYGVKD. The CDR3 coding sequence is TGTGCCATCAGCATACAGGACTCTGGAAACACCATATATTTT. Amino acids: CAISIQDSGNTIYF.

The chain carries TRBV12-3 or TRBV12-4 and TRBJ2-5; D is undetermined. The CDR3 sequence is 9 residues long. V was shortened by 6 bases and J by 5 bases, with 1 base between the two germline ends. The CDR3 loop reads CASRETQYF. The CDR3, as DNA: TGTGCCAGCAGGGAGACCCAGTACTTC.

The chain combines TRBV27 with TRBJ2-5, with 12 bases identical to TRBD2. CDR3 length: 16 amino acids. The V and J ends lost 3 bases and 1 base, in that order; junction bases with no gene match: 3. Germline V gives CDR1 MNHEY, CDR2 SMNVEV (reference sequence). The CDR3 loop is CASSFGLAGPQETQYF. The DNA of the CDR3 is TGTGCCAGCAGTTTCGGACTAGCGGGACCCCAAGAGACCCAGTACTTC.

By share, this clonotype counts as medium-sized. This chain uses TRBV28 with TRBJ2-7, with a tentative D call TRBD1 (5 bases). Per the germline V gene, CDR1 is MDHEN and CDR2 is SYDVKM. V gave up 5 bases and J gave up 2 bases, with 10 bases separating them. The CDR3 runs to 13 residues. CDR3 residues: CASSPGIAYEQYF. CDR3 in DNA: TGTGCCAGCAGTCCAGGGATAGCCTACGAGCAGTACTTC. Complete variable domain (other parts from reference TRBV28 and TRBJ2-7): DVKVTQSSRYLVKRTGEKVFLECVQDMDHENMFWYRQDPGLGLRLIYFSYDVKMKEKGDIPEGYSVSREKKERFSLILESASTNQTSMYLCASSPGIAYEQYFGPGTRLTVT.

This sequence joins TRBV12-3 or TRBV12-4 and TRBJ1-3; D not certain. Deletions cut 4 bases from V and 0 bases from J, with 16 bases between. The CDR3 contains 17 residues. The CDR3 loop reads CASSSAPTWVSGNTIYF. CDR3 bases: TGTGCCAGCAGTTCCGCACCAACTTGGGTCTCTGGAAACACCATATATTTT.

This clonotype came up once. This chain uses TRBV20-1 with TRBJ2-2; the match to TRBD2 covers 9 bases. This CDR3 comprises 17 residues. Germline V gives CDR1 DFQATT, CDR2 SNEGSKA (reference sequence). With 0 bases clipped from V and 4 bases from J, the junction kept 9 bases outside the gene matches. CDR3 region: CSARDPRLAGVTGELFF. CDR3 in DNA: TGCAGTGCTAGAGATCCCCGGTTAGCGGGAGTCACCGGGGAGCTGTTTTTT.

Points on this clonotype: A junction end diverges from the germline sequence, so it may reflect a read error. The V and J genes are TRBV6-5 and TRBJ2-7, with TRBD1 matching over 8 bases. Germline lookup yields CDR1 MNHEY and CDR2 SVGAGI. This CDR3 has 14 residues. The CDR3 bases are TGTGACAGCAGTTACAGCAGGGGGCTCGGCGAGCAGTACTTC. This codes for CDSSYSRGLGEQYF.

This clonotype is medium-sized by share. The chain is built from TRBV18 and TRBJ2-2; possibly TRBD1 or TRBD2 for D (5 bases each). There are 15 residues in the CDR3. CDR1 and CDR2 (germline): KGHSH, LQKENI. Trimming took 2 bases from V and 3 from J, leaving 10 bases between them. DNA of the CDR3: TGTGCCAGCTCACCAGTCGGGACGTACACCGGGGAGCTGTTTTTT. Its protein product is CASSPVGTYTGELFF. Full variable domain (missing parts from reference TRBV18 and TRBJ2-2): NAGVMQNPRHLVRRRGQEARLRCSPMKGHSHVYWYRQLPEEGLKFMVYLQKENIIDESGMPKERFSAEFPKEGPSILRIQQVVRGDSAAYFCASSPVGTYTGELFFGEGSRLTVL.

This clonotype is medium-sized (0.01 to 0.1%) by share. This chain links TRBV6-1 with TRBJ2-2; D unclear. Trimming pared 0 bases from V and 2 bases from J, leaving 7 bases between. This CDR3 contains 15 residues. Germline V lookup: CDR1 MNHNS, CDR2 SASEGT. CDR3 bases: TGTGCCAGCAGTGAAGCGCTTCTTAACACCGGGGAGCTGTTTTTT. Translated, it gives CASSEALLNTGELFF.